The clone carrying this T cell receptor (beta chain) came up many times. Time point here: sample taken at primary tumor resection. Whole RNA came from tumor, nontumor lung or frozen PBMC and was sequenced without being sorted. The roughly 68 donors had untreated early-stage non-small cell lung cancer. This entry is derived from a study of spatial heterogeneity in lung cancer. On the study more broadly: Sequence detection consistently recorded a greater number of beta-chain than alpha-chain sequences. In raw reads, more than 8.5 appearances on average were recorded for each unique TCR and UMI combination.

TCRdb re-called the 5' RACE reads with MiXCR, one entry per CDR3 protein. Among roughly 49,000 distinct CDR3 sequences listed, roughly 6.5% were seen once. Trimming stripped 2 bases from V and 4 bases from J, with 11 bases between. Germline values: CDR1 SGHAT, CDR2 FQNNGV. The CDR3 is 15 residues long. The specimen was PBMCs, collected at surgery. The chain combines TRBV11-2 with TRBJ2-2; perhaps TRBD2 as D (6 bases). The TCR was taken from a female donor with early-stage non-small cell lung cancer. The CDR3 region is CASSLSGRPTGELFF. CDR3 sequence (DNA): TGTGCCAGCAGCTTATCAGGGAGGCCCACCGGGGAGCTGTTTTTT.